These 27 T cell receptor beta chains were all obtained from the same sample, sequenced in a study of blood T cell repertoires in COVID-19. Generated by immunoSEQ multiplex PCR, the TCRdb table keeps only in-frame clones and is missing some. The sample carries under 350,000 clones, around 90% recorded once. The sequenced sample was PBMCs or T cells enriched from blood (not recorded which). The receptor source for this set is a woman between 40 and 55 years old who had recovered from COVID-19.

The V call is TRBV28, the J call TRBJ2-5, with 8 positions matching TRBD1. V shed 3 bases and J 7 bases; nucleotides not matched to a gene: 7. Germline V gives CDR1 MDHEN, CDR2 SYDVKM. CDR3 length: 14 amino acids. The CDR3 sequence is CASSFLGQGGTQYF. The CDR3 region has the DNA TGTGCCAGCAGTTTCCTCGGACAGGGCGGGACCCAGTACTTC.

This chain joins TRBV15 and TRBJ2-2; 8 positions agree with TRBD2. This CDR3 spans 17 amino acids. Germline-derived CDR1 and CDR2 are LNHNV and YYDKDF (reference sequence). Trimming removed 3 bases from V and 3 bases from J; junction bases left unmatched: 9. CDR3 sequence: CATSSIRLAGDTGELFF. The CDR3 nucleotides read TGTGCCACCAGCAGTATTCGGCTAGCGGGTGACACCGGGGAGCTGTTTTTT. The full variable domain, its missing parts supplied by reference TRBV15 and TRBJ2-2, is DAMVIQNPRYQVTQFGKPVTLSCSQTLNHNVMYWYQQKSSQAPKLLFHYYDKDFNNEADTPDNFQSRRPNTSFCFLDIRSPGLGDTAMYLCATSSIRLAGDTGELFFGEGSRLTVL.

This clone has just a few counts. V gene TRBV28 combines with J gene TRBJ1-3, with D maybe TRBD1 (6 bases). The CDR3 spans 15 residues. In germline, CDR1 is MDHEN, CDR2 SYDVKM. V lost 3 bases and J lost 1, with 10 bases in between. The DNA of the CDR3 is TGTGCCAGCAGTTTTTGGGGGACATCTGGAAACACCATATATTTT. Its protein is CASSFWGTSGNTIYF.

In regard to this clone: The same CDR3 arises from other DNA sequences in this sample as well. The chain uses TRBV5-1 and TRBJ1-2, with 9 bases matching TRBD1. After removal of 5 bases from V and 5 bases from J, the junction contained 4 bases not matched to a gene. The CDR3 is 13 amino acids. Germline CDR1 SGHRS, CDR2 YFSETQ. The CDR3 region has the DNA TGCGCCAGCAGTCCGGGACAGGGATATGGCTACACCTTC. Its protein is CASSPGQGYGYTF.

This clone was seen just once. J is TRBJ1-2 and V is TRBV2; no clear D gene. Germline V gene data show CDR1 as SNHLY and CDR2 as FYNNEI. The CDR3 contains 14 residues. The V end lost 3 bases, the J end lost 2 bases, and 10 bases lay between the germline ends. CDR3 region: CASSDVGENYGYTF. CDR3 sequence (DNA): TGTGCCAGCAGTGATGTGGGAGAAAACTATGGCTACACCTTC. Supplemented by reference TRBV2 and TRBJ1-2, the full variable domain reads EPEVTQTPSHQVTQMGQEVILRCVPISNHLYFYWYRQILGQKVEFLVSFYNNEISEKSEIFDDQFSVERPDGSNFTLKIRSTKLEDSAMYFCASSDVGENYGYTFGSGTRLTVV.

The rearrangement links TRBV9 to TRBJ1-3; a possible D gene is TRBD1 (5 bases). Germline loops: CDR1 SGDLS, CDR2 YYNGEE. The CDR3 is 14 amino acids. The ends were cut back, 0 bases at V and 4 bases at J, with 8 bases in the middle. CDR3 residues: CASSVEGSGNTIYF. Here the CDR3 DNA reads TGTGCCAGCAGCGTAGAGGGGTCGGGAAACACCATATATTTT.

The gene calls are TRBV5-1 and TRBJ2-3, with D possibly being TRBD2 (8 bases). The germline V and J ends were trimmed by 6 bases and 2 bases, with 16 bases remaining between them. The CDR3 is made up of 15 amino acids. CDR1 and CDR2 from the germline V gene are SGHRS and YFSETQ. CDR3 amino acids: CASKGASGYTDTQYF. For the CDR3, the DNA is TGCGCCAGCAAGGGGGCTAGCGGGTACACAGATACGCAGTATTTT.

There are many counts of this clone. Other nucleotide sequences in the sample specify the same CDR3. This chain links TRBV15 with TRBJ1-2, with D perhaps TRBD1 (6 bases). Trimming took off 2 bases at V and 2 bases at J, with 9 bases between the two ends. The CDR3 sequence is 14 residues long. The V gene's germline CDR1 is LNHNV and CDR2 YYDKDF (reference sequence). The DNA for the CDR3 is TGTGCCACCAGCAGAAGGACAGTCAACTATGGCTACACCTTC. This translates into CATSRRTVNYGYTF.

The chain links TRBV2 to TRBJ1-2, with a weak D call TRBD1 (5 bases). CDR1 SNHLY and CDR2 FYNNEI come from the germline V gene. The germline V and J ends were trimmed by 0 bases and 2 bases, with 13 bases remaining between them. The CDR3 has 16 amino acids. CDR3 sequence (DNA): TGTGCCAGCAGTGAAGCTCTAAGGGGCTCGAACTATGGCTACACCTTC. As protein: CASSEALRGSNYGYTF.

The chain couples TRBV19 to TRBJ2-2; TRBD1 aligns across 10 bases. The trim removed 6 bases at V and 4 bases at J, leaving 8 bases unmatched. The CDR3 runs to 16 residues. The germline CDR1 and CDR2 sequences are LNHDA and SQIVND (reference sequence). In nucleotides, the CDR3 is TGTGCCAGTAGAACCCCCGGACAGGGGGGCACCGGGGAGCTGTTTTTT. The encoded protein is CASRTPGQGGTGELFF.

On this clone itself: The sample contains more than one DNA sequence encoding this CDR3. V usage is TRBV7-2 and J usage is TRBJ1-2, with D perhaps matching TRBD1 (5 bases). The CDR3 runs 13 residues. Germline CDR1 reads SGHTA; CDR2 reads FQGNSA. V lost 1 base and J 5 bases, leaving 8 bases between the germline ends. CDR3 in amino acids: CASSLGQSYGYTF. Here the CDR3 DNA reads TGTGCCAGCAGCTTAGGACAGTCTTATGGCTACACCTTC.

The chain recombines TRBV18 with TRBJ1-1; the D is unclear. Germline V lookup: CDR1 KGHSH, CDR2 LQKENI. The CDR3 runs to 13 residues. V lost 2 bases and J 0 bases, leaving 4 bases between the germline ends. CDR3 nucleotides: TGTGCCAGCTCACCAGGAGTGAACACTGAAGCTTTCTTT. Translated: CASSPGVNTEAFF.

This clone has just one count. The chain employs TRBV10-3 and TRBJ1-1; TRBD1 is a possible D gene (6 bases). The CDR3 extends over 14 amino acids. The ends were cut back, 6 bases at V and 1 base at J, with 12 bases in the middle. The germline V gene encodes CDR1 ENHRY and CDR2 SYGVKD. CDR3 protein: CAIRGTSKNTEAFF. The CDR3 coding sequence is TGTGCCATCAGGGGGACATCCAAGAACACTGAAGCTTTCTTT.

This chain uses TRBV18 with TRBJ1-6; D unclear. Germline assignment: CDR1 KGHSH and CDR2 LQKENI. V was clipped by 2 bases and J by 6 bases, with 8 bases between them. This CDR3 has 14 residues. CDR3 coding DNA: TGTGCCAGCTCACCAATGGAGTCTAATTCACCCCTCCACTTT. Protein: CASSPMESNSPLHF.

This clone was observed a single time. This CDR3 is also generated by other DNA sequences in the sample. The rearrangement links TRBV2 to TRBJ1-1, with D possibly matching TRBD1 (5 bases). V was clipped by 4 bases and J by 1 base, with 7 bases between them. There are 13 residues in the CDR3. Germline lookup yields CDR1 SNHLY and CDR2 FYNNEI. CDR3: CASSVGGNTEAFF. The CDR3 nucleotides are TGTGCCAGCAGTGTCGGGGGGAACACTGAAGCTTTCTTT.

V is TRBV19 and J is TRBJ2-3; 9 bases align to TRBD1. Germline CDR1 LNHDA, CDR2 SQIVND (reference sequence). CDR3 size: 15 residues. The junction had 4 bases not matched to a gene; V was cut back by 5 bases and J by 1 base. The CDR3 reads CASSSTGGGTDTQYF. For the CDR3, the DNA is TGTGCCAGTAGTTCAACAGGGGGCGGCACAGATACGCAGTATTTT.

This clone was seen just once. This chain joins TRBV11-2 and TRBJ2-1; TRBD2 matches 7 bases. The J segment lost 0 bases and the V segment lost 4 bases, leaving 3 bases of the junction unmatched. CDR1 is SGHAT, CDR2 FQNNGV, per germline. The length of the CDR3 is 15 residues. For the CDR3, the DNA is TGTGCCAGCAGCTCGACGGGGGGCTCCTACAATGAGCAGTTCTTC. Translated: CASSSTGGSYNEQFF. Based on the CDR3 plus reference TRBV11-2 and TRBJ2-1, the full variable domain is EAGVAQSPRYKIIEKRQSVAFWCNPISGHATLYWYQQILGQGPKLLIQFQNNGVVDDSQLPKDRFSAERLKGVDSTLKIQPAKLEDSAVYLCASSSTGGSYNEQFFGPGTRLTVL.

The CDR3 nucleotides are TGTGCCAGCACCAAAACGGGTAGCGCTGAAGCTTTCTTT. This encodes CASTKTGSAEAFF. The chain employs TRBV6-5 and TRBJ1-1; D gene unclear. Germline V CDR1 and CDR2: MNHEY, SVGAGI. V gave up 7 bases and J gave up 6 bases, with 15 bases separating them. There are 13 residues in the CDR3.

The chain has TRBV21-1 and TRBJ2-5; the table names TRBD2, a call not compared with the DNA. TRBV21-1 corresponds to a pseudogene. This CDR3 has 19 amino acids. The CDR3 loop is CGTGGAGELLLRFQETQYF. The CDR3 DNA is TGTGGCACTGGGGGTGCGGGAGAGCTCTTACTTCGTTTCCAAGAGACCCAGTACTTC.

The rearrangement uses TRBV10-1 and TRBJ2-7; 13 bases are a match to TRBD2. This CDR3 region has 14 residues. The germline CDR1 and CDR2 sequences are WNHNN and SYGVQD (reference sequence). J lost 0 bases, V lost 8 bases, and 1 base had no gene match. In DNA form, the CDR3 reads TGCGCCAGCGGGACTAGCGGGAACTCCTACGAGCAGTACTTC. It yields the protein CASGTSGNSYEQYF.

This chain joins TRBV19 and TRBJ2-1, with TRBD1 identical over 11 bases. The CDR3 is 15 amino acids. CDR1 is LNHDA, CDR2 SQIVND, per germline (reference sequence). V trimming: 3 bases; J trimming: 4 bases; junction bases outside the gene matches: 2. The CDR3 loop is CASSIGTGGYNEQFF. The CDR3 DNA follows: TGTGCCAGTAGTATCGGGACAGGGGGTTACAATGAGCAGTTCTTC.

The chain employs TRBV4-2 and TRBJ2-7; no clear D gene. V dropped 0 bases and J dropped 7 bases, with 10 bases sitting between them. The germline V gene has CDR1 LGHNA and CDR2 YNFKEQ. The CDR3 is made up of 13 amino acids. CDR3: CASSQDPRVEQYF. CDR3 sequence (DNA): TGTGCCAGCAGCCAAGATCCCCGGGTTGAGCAGTACTTC.

CDR3 in amino acids: CASSLDVGEAEAFF. CDR3 DNA sequence: TGCGCCAGCAGCTTGGACGTCGGAGAAGCTGAAGCTTTCTTT. The chain couples TRBV5-1 to TRBJ1-1; D gene unclear. The V end lost 0 bases, the J end lost 6 bases, and 12 bases lay between the germline ends. The CDR3 has 14 residues. Germline-derived CDR1 and CDR2 are SGHRS and YFSETQ.

This chain connects TRBV5-5 to TRBJ2-1; D is ambiguous. Trimming removed 2 bases from V and 0 bases from J, with 9 bases in between. CDR1 is SGHKS and CDR2 is YYEKEE in the germline V gene (reference sequence). There are 15 residues in the CDR3. The CDR3 loop reads CASSFAGSSYNEQFF. CDR3 bases: TGTGCCAGCAGCTTTGCAGGCTCCTCCTACAATGAGCAGTTCTTC.

The gene calls are TRBV7-9 and TRBJ2-7, with D perhaps matching TRBD2 (5 bases). Germline CDR1 reads SEHNR; CDR2 reads FQNEAQ (reference sequence). V was trimmed by 2 bases and J by 6 bases, leaving 8 bases between them. The CDR3 spans 12 residues. CDR3 DNA: TGTGCCAGCAGCTTACTTGGACTCGAGCAGTACTTC. Translating it yields CASSLLGLEQYF.

This chain joins TRBV6-6 and TRBJ1-2; TRBD1 agrees at 7 bases. J was trimmed by 7 bases and V by 5 bases; bases with no gene match: 7. Germline V gives CDR1 MNHNY, CDR2 SVGAGI (reference sequence). The CDR3 runs 13 residues. The chain's CDR3 is CASSRDRASGYTF. CDR3 bases: TGTGCCAGCAGTCGAGACAGGGCCTCTGGCTACACCTTC.

The rearrangement joins TRBV19 to TRBJ1-4, with 9 bases matching TRBD1. CDR1 and CDR2 (germline): LNHDA, SQIVND (reference sequence). This CDR3 contains 15 residues. V gave up 6 bases and J gave up 7 bases; unmatched junction bases: 9. CDR3 bases: TGTGCCAGTAGGGCCCAGGGACAGGGAAGTGAAAAACTGTTTTTT. This translates into CASRAQGQGSEKLFF.